These 28 T cell receptor beta chains share one sample of origin, sequenced in a study of cytomegalovirus exposure and HLA in healthy donors. PCR involved 60 Vbeta and 13 Jbeta primers. Assay used: immunoSEQ multiplex PCR; TCRdb lists only in-frame clones, some missing. The table has approximately 150,000 clones, 68% seen once. The material sequenced was PBMCs. These receptors were collected from a man aged 50-59 years in good health and CMV-seronegative.

The chain uses TRBV5-6 and TRBJ1-2; 9 bases are a match to TRBD1. Germline CDR1 is SGHDT and CDR2 is YYEEEE. This CDR3 is 15 amino acids long. The ends lost 5 bases at V and 6 bases at J; junction bases unmatched: 11. In DNA, the CDR3 is TGTGCCAGCAGTCCGAGGGACAGGGCAATTGATGGCTACACCTTC. Residues: CASSPRDRAIDGYTF.

This clone showed up just a few times. The chain links TRBV5-8 to TRBJ1-1; TRBD1 matches 7 bases. The trim removed 2 bases at V and 1 base at J, leaving 2 bases unmatched. The CDR3 has 14 residues. Per the germline V gene, CDR1 is SGHTS and CDR2 is YDEGEE. The DNA for the CDR3 is TGTGCCAGCAGCTTTTACAGGGGGAACACTGAAGCTTTCTTT. This translates into CASSFYRGNTEAFF.

This chain uses TRBV6-5 with TRBJ2-7, with D possibly matching TRBD2 (7 bases). This CDR3 region has 15 residues. CDR1 and CDR2 (germline): MNHEY, SVGAGI. Trimming pared 5 bases from V and 9 bases from J, leaving 23 bases between. The CDR3 DNA follows: TGTGCCAGCAGTACGGGAGGAGCAGGGGCGAAAGGGCAGTACTTC. This sequence encodes CASSTGGAGAKGQYF.

The chain joins TRBV6-1 to TRBJ2-7; D is perhaps TRBD2 (6 bases). Germline CDR1 and CDR2: MNHNS and SASEGT. The CDR3 runs to 14 residues. V gave up 8 bases and J gave up 5 bases, with 19 bases separating them. In DNA form, the CDR3 reads TGTGCCAGCTCGCGGGGCCTTCTCTCGGACGAGCAGTACTTC. Translated: CASSRGLLSDEQYF.

This clone was recorded a few times. V usage is TRBV6-6 and J usage is TRBJ1-2; no reliable D call. The CDR3 sequence is 15 residues long. Trimming took off 0 bases at V and 4 bases at J, with 12 bases between the two ends. The V gene's germline CDR1 is MNHNY and CDR2 SVGAGI (reference sequence). This CDR3 reads CASSYSIELPYGYTF. DNA for the CDR3: TGTGCCAGCAGTTACTCGATTGAACTGCCCTATGGCTACACCTTC.

This clone has a handful of counts. This CDR3 reads CASSHQLLASHEQFF. The CDR3 DNA sequence: TGTGCCAGCAGCCACCAACTACTAGCCTCCCATGAGCAGTTCTTC. The V call is TRBV14, the J call TRBJ2-1, with D perhaps TRBD2 (6 bases). The CDR3 length is 15 residues. Trimming cost V 3 bases and J 8 bases, with 17 bases left between them. Germline loops: CDR1 SGHDN, CDR2 FVKESK. The full variable domain, in which reference TRBV14 and TRBJ2-1 provide the parts outside the CDR3, is EAGVTQFPSHSVIEKGQTVTLRCDPISGHDNLYWYRRVMGKEIKFLLHFVKESKQDESGMPNNRFLAERTGGTYSTLKVQPAELEDSGVYFCASSHQLLASHEQFFGPGTRLTVL.

This rearrangement joins TRBV18 to TRBJ2-2; 7 positions agree with TRBD1. This CDR3 is 16 amino acids long. Losses at the gene ends were 3 bases for V and 7 bases for J; bases not matched to a gene: 11. Germline V CDR1 and CDR2: KGHSH, LQKENI. This CDR3 reads CASSPNLDRAGGELFF. The CDR3 DNA reads TGTGCCAGCTCACCGAATCTCGACAGGGCAGGCGGGGAGCTGTTTTTT.

The J gene is TRBJ1-6, the V gene TRBV28; 8 nucleotides agree with TRBD1. The CDR3 runs 15 residues. The ends lost 7 bases at V and 7 bases at J; junction bases unmatched: 9. Germline V lookup: CDR1 MDHEN, CDR2 SYDVKM. CDR3 sequence (DNA): TGTGCCAGCATTCTAGCAGGGGGCAACAATTCACCCCTCCACTTT. The encoded protein is CASILAGGNNSPLHF.

The genes are TRBV7-9 and TRBJ2-3; a weak D match, TRBD1 (5 bases). Trimming pared 5 bases from V and 0 bases from J, leaving 15 bases between. CDR1 is SEHNR and CDR2 is FQNEAQ in the germline V gene (reference sequence). The CDR3 covers 16 residues. The CDR3 DNA reads TGTGCCAGCAGCCGTAGGGCAGGGTCTAGCACAGATACGCAGTATTTT. This gives the protein CASSRRAGSSTDTQYF.

The rearrangement joins TRBV27 to TRBJ1-3; D not resolved. CDR1 is MNHEY and CDR2 is SMNVEV in the germline V gene (reference sequence). The CDR3 runs to 17 residues. V was cut by 2 bases and J by 0 bases, with 14 bases left in between. DNA of the CDR3: TGTGCCAGCAGTTTACTCGGGGTTGGATTCTCTGGAAACACCATATATTTT. The encoded protein is CASSLLGVGFSGNTIYF.

This clone was counted only a few times. CDR3 amino acids: CASSKSLREGHGYTF. CDR3 coding DNA: TGTGCCAGCAGCAAAAGCTTGCGGGAAGGCCATGGCTACACCTTC. V and J are TRBV7-2 and TRBJ1-2; D ambiguous. The V end lost 5 bases, the J end lost 6 bases, and 19 bases lay between the germline ends. This CDR3 is 15 amino acids long. Germline V CDR1 and CDR2: SGHTA, FQGNSA.

V is TRBV6-4 and J is TRBJ2-2; the D is unclear. The length of the CDR3 is 16 residues. Germline CDR1 is MRHNA and CDR2 is SNTAGT. With 0 bases removed from V and 4 bases from J, the gap between germline ends came to 12 bases. The CDR3 sequence: CASSDSYGRGTGELFF. CDR3 in DNA: TGTGCCAGCAGTGACTCGTACGGAAGAGGCACCGGGGAGCTGTTTTTT.

The gene calls are TRBV28 and TRBJ1-2, with D uncertain. The CDR3 extends over 13 amino acids. CDR1 is MDHEN, CDR2 SYDVKM, per germline. The ends were cut back, 3 bases at V and 4 bases at J, with 9 bases in the middle. CDR3 amino acids: CASSFDIFYGYTF. The CDR3 DNA is TGTGCCAGCAGTTTTGACATCTTCTATGGCTACACCTTC.

V is TRBV7-6 and J is TRBJ1-1, with D possibly matching TRBD1 (6 bases). CDR3 length: 16 amino acids. The V end was cut by 1 base, the J end by 0 bases, with 12 bases between. Germline V CDR1 and CDR2: SGHVS, FNYEAQ. The DNA for the CDR3 is TGTGCCAGCAGCTTAGGCTGGGGGCGCATGAACACTGAAGCTTTCTTT. Protein product: CASSLGWGRMNTEAFF.

This clone was observed a single time. This chain uses TRBV6-6 with TRBJ1-4; D not certain. CDR1 is MNHNY, CDR2 SVGAGI, per germline (reference sequence). The CDR3 length is 14 residues. With 2 bases removed from V and 4 bases from J, the gap between germline ends came to 8 bases. CDR3 in amino acids: CASSYGQLNEKLFF. The CDR3 bases are TGTGCCAGCAGTTACGGGCAGCTTAATGAAAAACTGTTTTTT.

The rearrangement uses TRBV5-1 and TRBJ2-1; the D gene is possibly TRBD1 (7 bases). The CDR3 extends over 15 amino acids. Germline values: CDR1 SGHRS, CDR2 YFSETQ. With 0 bases removed from V and 5 bases from J, the gap between germline ends came to 12 bases. In DNA, the CDR3 is TGCGCCAGCAGCTTGGTAGCAGGGGGGCACAATGAGCAGTTCTTC. It translates to CASSLVAGGHNEQFF. Full variable domain (rest looked up from reference TRBV5-1 and TRBJ2-1): KAGVTQTPRYLIKTRGQQVTLSCSPISGHRSVSWYQQTPGQGLQFLFEYFSETQRNKGNFPGRFSGRQFSNSRSEMNVSTLELGDSALYLCASSLVAGGHNEQFFGPGTRLTVL.

This clone was seen a few times. This chain links TRBV6-5 with TRBJ1-3, with D uncertain. The CDR3 has 14 amino acids. CDR1 and CDR2 from the germline V gene are MNHEY and SVGAGI. With 7 bases removed from V and 1 base from J, the gap between germline ends came to 11 bases. CDR3 in DNA: TGTGCCAGCACCAAGGAGGCGTCTGGAAACACCATATATTTT. Translating gives CASTKEASGNTIYF.

This sequence joins TRBV7-3 and TRBJ1-1; weak D call: TRBD1 (5 bases). Germline CDR1 reads SGHTA; CDR2 reads FQGTGA. This CDR3 region has 15 residues. V was clipped by 4 bases and J by 1 base, with 13 bases between them. The CDR3 bases are TGTGCCAGCAGCTCACATTCGACAGAGAACACTGAAGCTTTCTTT. It codes for CASSSHSTENTEAFF. The variable domain in full, with the rest retrieved from reference TRBV7-3 and TRBJ1-1, is GAGVSQTPSNKVTEKGKYVELRCDPISGHTALYWYRQSLGQGPEFLIYFQGTGAADDSGLPNDRFFAVRPEGSVSTLKIQRTERGDSAVYLCASSSHSTENTEAFFGQGTRLTVV.

The chain joins TRBV6-5 to TRBJ2-4; perhaps TRBD2 as D (6 bases). Deletions cut 6 bases from V and 4 bases from J, with 13 bases between. There are 14 residues in the CDR3. The germline gives CDR1 MNHEY, CDR2 SVGAGI. In DNA form, the CDR3 reads TGTGCCAGCAGCCCAGGGACTCGAAAAAACATTCAGTACTTC. Translated, it gives CASSPGTRKNIQYF.

The rearrangement uses TRBV28 and TRBJ1-5; D not resolved. Trimming left V 4 bases short and J 4 bases short, with 14 bases between. The CDR3 runs 15 residues. The germline gives CDR1 MDHEN, CDR2 SYDVKM. The CDR3 DNA sequence: TGTGCCAGCAGTTATGGAGCGCGGCCGAATCAGCCCCAGCATTTT. Its protein product is CASSYGARPNQPQHF. Filled out from reference TRBV28 and TRBJ1-5, the complete variable domain reads DVKVTQSSRYLVKRTGEKVFLECVQDMDHENMFWYRQDPGLGLRLIYFSYDVKMKEKGDIPEGYSVSREKKERFSLILESASTNQTSMYLCASSYGARPNQPQHFGDGTRLSIL.

The CDR3 sequence is CASSKSYQPQHF. The CDR3 nucleotides read TGTGCCAGTAGTAAATCGTATCAGCCCCAGCATTTT. The rearrangement uses TRBV19 and TRBJ1-5; D remains ambiguous. CDR3 size: 12 residues. V was clipped by 4 bases and J by 5 bases, with 6 bases between them. From germline, CDR1 is LNHDA and CDR2 SQIVND (reference sequence).

This clone was seen a single time. The chain uses TRBV28 and TRBJ2-1; D is unclear. The CDR3 consists of 14 residues. In germline, CDR1 is MDHEN, CDR2 SYDVKM. V dropped 2 bases and J dropped 0 bases, with 5 bases sitting between them. Here the CDR3 DNA reads TGTGCCAGCAGTTTAGTGAGCTCCTACAATGAGCAGTTCTTC. This translates into CASSLVSSYNEQFF.

The chain carries TRBV7-2 and TRBJ2-2; 12 bases line up with TRBD2. The V segment lost 1 base and the J segment 7 bases; nucleotides outside the gene matches: 7. The CDR3 has 17 amino acids. Germline CDR1 is SGHTA and CDR2 is FQGNSA. As DNA, the CDR3 is TGTGCCAGCAGCTTAGTGGCTAGCGGGGGGGCAAGCGGGGAGCTGTTTTTT. Its translation is CASSLVASGGASGELFF.

The chain's CDR3 is CASSFTGTSGTGSTDTQYF. The CDR3 DNA sequence: TGTGCCAGCAGCTTCACCGGGACTAGCGGGACGGGGAGCACAGATACGCAGTATTTT. This chain links TRBV5-4 with TRBJ2-3, with 13 bases identical to TRBD2. The CDR3 consists of 19 residues. Germline CDR1 and CDR2: SGHNT and YYREEE (reference sequence). V gave up 2 bases and J gave up 0 bases; unmatched junction bases: 9.

The chain carries TRBV7-8 and TRBJ1-1; D is perhaps TRBD1 (5 bases). V lost 1 base and J lost 8, with 8 bases in between. CDR3 size: 12 residues. Per the germline V gene, CDR1 is SGHVS and CDR2 is FQNEAQ. This CDR3 reads CASSLVRGEAFF. The CDR3 nucleotides read TGTGCCAGCAGCTTAGTTCGGGGGGAAGCTTTCTTT.

V gene TRBV5-1 combines with J gene TRBJ1-4; D may be TRBD1 (6 bases). Per germline, CDR1 SGHRS and CDR2 YFSETQ. V lost 1 base to trimming and J lost 7 bases, with 17 bases between them. The CDR3 covers 16 residues. DNA for the CDR3: TGCGCCAGCAGCTTGAGGGGGGGATCGGTACGTGAAAAACTGTTTTTT. It is translated as CASSLRGGSVREKLFF. The variable domain in full, with the rest retrieved from reference TRBV5-1 and TRBJ1-4, is KAGVTQTPRYLIKTRGQQVTLSCSPISGHRSVSWYQQTPGQGLQFLFEYFSETQRNKGNFPGRFSGRQFSNSRSEMNVSTLELGDSALYLCASSLRGGSVREKLFFGSGTQLSVL.

V is TRBV29-1 and J is TRBJ1-2; 11 bases are a match to TRBD1. The CDR3 runs 13 residues. Germline values: CDR1 SQVTM, CDR2 ANQGSEA. The ends lost 6 bases at V and 8 bases at J; junction bases unmatched: 8. In DNA form, the CDR3 reads TGCAGCGTCGCCGGACAGGGGGCAGGAGGCTACACCTTC. It codes for CSVAGQGAGGYTF. Complete variable domain (other parts from reference TRBV29-1 and TRBJ1-2): SAVISQKPSRDICQRGTSLTIQCQVDSQVTMMFWYRQQPGQSLTLIATANQGSEATYESGFVIDKFPISRPNLTFSTLTVSNMSPEDSSIYLCSVAGQGAGGYTFGSGTRLTVV.

This clone appeared once. V usage is TRBV7-8 and J usage is TRBJ2-5, with 8 bases aligning to TRBD1. V lost 5 bases to trimming and J lost 3 bases; unmatched junction nucleotides: 5. The CDR3 has 14 amino acids. Per the germline V gene, CDR1 is SGHVS and CDR2 is FQNEAQ. The CDR3 is CASSDRTGKETQYF. The CDR3 nucleotides read TGTGCCAGCAGCGACCGGACAGGGAAAGAGACCCAGTACTTC.